The entry below describes one T cell receptor (beta chain). Methods used by the authors: Estimation of nucleated cell counts was performed using reference gene primer amplification. Data came from immunoSEQ multiplex PCR; TCRdb stores just in-frame clones and leaves some out. Clone size and V and J calls were adopted from that table, with D and trimming inferred from the DNA. The data show 70,000 to 85,000 clones, about 86% seen once. The data were obtained in a study of blood T cell repertoires in COVID-19. Study details: Acute-phase and convalescent COVID-19 samples originated in the United States, Italy and Spain. Nucleic acid was either cDNA or gDNA, and it came from T cells, B-cell-depleted T cells, or PBMCs.

Material for sequencing was peripheral blood. This TCR derives from an elderly man with active or convalescent COVID-19.

CDR3 amino acids: CASSELSGDTEAFF. DNA for the CDR3: TGTGCCAGTAGCGAACTTTCGGGAGACACTGAAGCTTTCTTT. The chain combines TRBV19 with TRBJ1-1; D ambiguous. Germline assignment: CDR1 LNHDA and CDR2 SQIVND (reference sequence). This CDR3 is built from 14 residues. V was shortened by 6 bases and J by 3 bases, with 14 bases between the two germline ends.